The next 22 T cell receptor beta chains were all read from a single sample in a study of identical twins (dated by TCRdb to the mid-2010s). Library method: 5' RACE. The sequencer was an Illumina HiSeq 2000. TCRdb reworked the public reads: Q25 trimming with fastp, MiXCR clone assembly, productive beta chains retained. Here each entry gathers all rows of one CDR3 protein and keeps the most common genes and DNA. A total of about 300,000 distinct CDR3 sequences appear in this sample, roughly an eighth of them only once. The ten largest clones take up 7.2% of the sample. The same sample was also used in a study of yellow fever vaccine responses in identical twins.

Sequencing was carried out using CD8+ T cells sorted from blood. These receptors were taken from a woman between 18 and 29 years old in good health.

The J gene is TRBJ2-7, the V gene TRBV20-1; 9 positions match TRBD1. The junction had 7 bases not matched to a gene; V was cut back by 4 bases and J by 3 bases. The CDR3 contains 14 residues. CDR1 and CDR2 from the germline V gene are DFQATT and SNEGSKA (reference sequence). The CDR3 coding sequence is TGCAGTGCTACCCCGGGACAGGGAGGCTACGAGCAGTACTTC. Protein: CSATPGQGGYEQYF.

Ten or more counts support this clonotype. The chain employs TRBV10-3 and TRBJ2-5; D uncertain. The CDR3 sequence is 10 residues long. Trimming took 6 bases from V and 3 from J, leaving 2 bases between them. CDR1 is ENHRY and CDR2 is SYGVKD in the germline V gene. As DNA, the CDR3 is TGTGCCATCAGCAAAGAGACCCAGTACTTC. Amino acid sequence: CAISKETQYF.

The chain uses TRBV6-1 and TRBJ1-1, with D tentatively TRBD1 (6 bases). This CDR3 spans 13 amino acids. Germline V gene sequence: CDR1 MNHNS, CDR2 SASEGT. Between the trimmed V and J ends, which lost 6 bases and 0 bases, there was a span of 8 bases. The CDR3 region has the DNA TGTGCCAGCAGAGAGGGGGTGAACACTGAAGCTTTCTTT. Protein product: CASREGVNTEAFF.

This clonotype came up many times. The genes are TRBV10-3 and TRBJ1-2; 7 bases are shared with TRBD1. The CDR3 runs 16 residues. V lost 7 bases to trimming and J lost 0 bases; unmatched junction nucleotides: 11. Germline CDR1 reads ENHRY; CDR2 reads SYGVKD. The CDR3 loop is CAINGGTANSNYGYTF. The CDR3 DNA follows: TGTGCCATCAATGGCGGGACAGCCAATTCTAACTATGGCTACACCTTC.

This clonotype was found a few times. The CDR3 is CASSQDPTKYNEQFF. CDR3 coding DNA: TGCGCCAGCAGCCAAGATCCAACGAAGTACAATGAGCAGTTCTTC. V is TRBV4-1 and J is TRBJ2-1; no firm D call. Trimming took off 0 bases at V and 4 bases at J, with 10 bases between the two ends. The CDR3 sequence is 15 residues long. Per the germline V gene, CDR1 is MGHRA and CDR2 is YSYEKL.

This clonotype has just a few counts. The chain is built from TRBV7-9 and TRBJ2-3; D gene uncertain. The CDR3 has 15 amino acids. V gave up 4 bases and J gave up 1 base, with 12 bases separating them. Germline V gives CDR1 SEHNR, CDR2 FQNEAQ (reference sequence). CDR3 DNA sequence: TGTGCCAGCAGCTCCACCCTCCGGGGCACAGATACGCAGTATTTT. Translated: CASSSTLRGTDTQYF. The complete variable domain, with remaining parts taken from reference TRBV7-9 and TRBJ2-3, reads DTGVSQNPRHKITKRGQNVTFRCDPISEHNRLYWYRQTLGQGPEFLTYFQNEAQLEKSRLLSDRFSAERPKGSFSTLEIQRTEQGDSAMYLCASSSTLRGTDTQYFGPGTRLTVL.

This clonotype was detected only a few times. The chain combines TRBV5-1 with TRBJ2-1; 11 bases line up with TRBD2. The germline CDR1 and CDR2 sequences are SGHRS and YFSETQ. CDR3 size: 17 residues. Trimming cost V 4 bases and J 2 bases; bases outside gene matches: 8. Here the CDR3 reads CASSDRLAGTTYNEQFF. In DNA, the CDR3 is TGCGCCAGCAGCGACCGACTAGCGGGAACAACCTACAATGAGCAGTTCTTC. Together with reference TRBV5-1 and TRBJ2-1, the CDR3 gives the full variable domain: KAGVTQTPRYLIKTRGQQVTLSCSPISGHRSVSWYQQTPGQGLQFLFEYFSETQRNKGNFPGRFSGRQFSNSRSEMNVSTLELGDSALYLCASSDRLAGTTYNEQFFGPGTRLTVL.

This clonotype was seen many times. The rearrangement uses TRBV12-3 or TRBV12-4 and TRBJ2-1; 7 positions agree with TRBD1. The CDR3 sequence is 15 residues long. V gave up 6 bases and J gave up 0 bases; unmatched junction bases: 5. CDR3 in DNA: TGTGCCAGCAGCCCGACAGGGCCCTCCTACAATGAGCAGTTCTTC. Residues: CASSPTGPSYNEQFF.

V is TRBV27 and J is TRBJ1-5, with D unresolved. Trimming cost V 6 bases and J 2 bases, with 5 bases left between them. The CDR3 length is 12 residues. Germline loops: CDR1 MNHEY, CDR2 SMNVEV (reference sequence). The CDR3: CASRAGNQPQHF. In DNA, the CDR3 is TGTGCCAGCAGGGCAGGCAATCAGCCCCAGCATTTT.

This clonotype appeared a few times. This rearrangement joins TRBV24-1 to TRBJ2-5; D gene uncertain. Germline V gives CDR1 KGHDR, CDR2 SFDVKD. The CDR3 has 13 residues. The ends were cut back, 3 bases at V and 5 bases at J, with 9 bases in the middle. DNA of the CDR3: TGTGCCACCAGTGATCTTGGGGTGGAGACCCAGTACTTC. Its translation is CATSDLGVETQYF.

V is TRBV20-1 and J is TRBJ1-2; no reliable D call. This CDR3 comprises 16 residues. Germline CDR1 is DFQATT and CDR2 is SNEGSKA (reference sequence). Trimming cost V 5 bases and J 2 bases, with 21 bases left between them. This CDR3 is CSASASRYHLNYGYTF. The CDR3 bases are TGCAGTGCTTCCGCCTCACGTTACCATTTAAACTATGGCTACACCTTC.

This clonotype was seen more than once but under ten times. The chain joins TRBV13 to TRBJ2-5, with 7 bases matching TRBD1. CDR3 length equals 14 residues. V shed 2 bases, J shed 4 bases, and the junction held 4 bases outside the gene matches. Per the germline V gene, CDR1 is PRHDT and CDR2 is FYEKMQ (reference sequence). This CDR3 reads CASSLTDRRETQYF. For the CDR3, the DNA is TGTGCCAGCAGCTTAACGGACAGGAGAGAGACCCAGTACTTC.

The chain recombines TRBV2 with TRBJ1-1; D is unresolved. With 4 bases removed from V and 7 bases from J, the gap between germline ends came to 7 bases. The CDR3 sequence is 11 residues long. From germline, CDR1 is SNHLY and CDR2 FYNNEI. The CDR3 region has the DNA TGTGCCAGCAGTGGGAAGGGTGAAGCTTTCTTT. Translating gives CASSGKGEAFF.

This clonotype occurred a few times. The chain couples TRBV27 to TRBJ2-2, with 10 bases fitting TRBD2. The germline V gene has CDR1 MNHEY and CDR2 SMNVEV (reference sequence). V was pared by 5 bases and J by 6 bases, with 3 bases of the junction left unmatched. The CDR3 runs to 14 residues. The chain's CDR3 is CASSPTSGPGELFF. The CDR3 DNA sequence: TGTGCCAGCAGTCCGACTAGCGGGCCCGGGGAGCTGTTTTTT.

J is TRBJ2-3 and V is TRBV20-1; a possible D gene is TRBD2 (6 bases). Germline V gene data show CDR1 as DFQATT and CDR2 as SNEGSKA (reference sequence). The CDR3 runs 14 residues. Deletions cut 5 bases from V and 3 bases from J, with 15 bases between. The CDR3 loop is CSAQSEAGTDTQYF. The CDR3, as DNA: TGCAGTGCTCAAAGCGAGGCGGGAACAGATACGCAGTATTTT.

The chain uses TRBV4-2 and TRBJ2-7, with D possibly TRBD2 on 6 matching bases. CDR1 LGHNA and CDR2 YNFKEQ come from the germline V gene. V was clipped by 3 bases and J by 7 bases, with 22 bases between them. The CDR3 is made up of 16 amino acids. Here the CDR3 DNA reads TGTGCCAGCAGCCAGGAGGGGTCGACTCGGGCGGGTGAGCAGTACTTC. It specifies CASSQEGSTRAGEQYF.

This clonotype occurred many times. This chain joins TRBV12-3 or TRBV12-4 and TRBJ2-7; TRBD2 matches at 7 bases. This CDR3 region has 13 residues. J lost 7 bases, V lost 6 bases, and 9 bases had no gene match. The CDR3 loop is CASRLAGVGEQYF. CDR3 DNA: TGTGCCAGCAGATTGGCGGGAGTTGGGGAGCAGTACTTC.

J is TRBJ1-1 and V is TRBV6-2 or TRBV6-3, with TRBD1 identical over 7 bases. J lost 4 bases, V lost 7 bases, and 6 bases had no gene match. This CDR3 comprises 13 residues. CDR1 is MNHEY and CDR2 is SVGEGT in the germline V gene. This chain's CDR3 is CASIRDRVTEAFF. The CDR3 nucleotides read TGTGCCAGCATTAGAGACAGGGTCACTGAAGCTTTCTTT.

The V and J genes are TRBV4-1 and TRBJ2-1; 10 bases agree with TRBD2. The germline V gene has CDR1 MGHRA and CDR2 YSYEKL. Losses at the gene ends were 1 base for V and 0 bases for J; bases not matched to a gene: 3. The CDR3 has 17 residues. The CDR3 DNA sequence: TGCGCCAGCAGCCAAGCGGCTAGCGGGAGCTCCTACAATGAGCAGTTCTTC. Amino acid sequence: CASSQAASGSSYNEQFF.

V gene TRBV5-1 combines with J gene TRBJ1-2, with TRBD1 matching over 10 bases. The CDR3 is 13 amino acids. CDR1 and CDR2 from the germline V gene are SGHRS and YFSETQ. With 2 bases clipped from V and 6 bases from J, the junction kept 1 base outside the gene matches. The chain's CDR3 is CASSFGQGDGYTF. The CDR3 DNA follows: TGCGCCAGCAGCTTCGGACAGGGGGATGGCTACACCTTC.

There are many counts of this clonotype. The CDR3 region has the DNA TGCAGCGTTGACAGCAGCGATCAAGAGACCCAGTACTTC. Encoded protein: CSVDSSDQETQYF. The chain is built from TRBV29-1 and TRBJ2-5; D gene ambiguous. Trimming took off 3 bases at V and 2 bases at J, with 10 bases between the two ends. The CDR3 totals 13 residues. Germline CDR1 reads SQVTM; CDR2 reads ANQGSEA.

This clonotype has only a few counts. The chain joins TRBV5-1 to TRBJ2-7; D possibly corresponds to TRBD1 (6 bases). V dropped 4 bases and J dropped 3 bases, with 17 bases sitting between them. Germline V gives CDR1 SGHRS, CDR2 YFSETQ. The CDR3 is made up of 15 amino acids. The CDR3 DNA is TGCGCCAGCAGCCTATACCTAAACAGGGACTACGAGCAGTACTTC. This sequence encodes CASSLYLNRDYEQYF.